Each of the 29 T cell receptor beta chains below was sequenced from the same sample in a study of blood T cell repertoires in COVID-19. Sequencing was performed with immunoSEQ multiplex PCR; in TCRdb, only in-frame clones are kept and a portion is missing. Of 250,000 to 350,000 clones in the sample, nearly 90% are singletons; the top ten hold roughly 9%. The sample consisted of peripheral blood. The receptors here all came from a man aged 18 to 30 with active or convalescent COVID-19.

The chain links TRBV6-6 to TRBJ1-2, with a weak D call TRBD1 (5 bases). V was pared by 6 bases and J by 8 bases, with 22 bases between. The CDR3 runs 15 residues. CDR1 and CDR2 from the germline V gene are MNHNY and SVGAGI (reference sequence). The CDR3 DNA reads as TGTGCCAGCAGCGCCCCCGGACAACGACTGGGGGGCTACACCTTC. Translation: CASSAPGQRLGGYTF.

The chain is built from TRBV7-2 and TRBJ2-5; D perhaps matches TRBD1 (5 bases). V was cut by 2 bases and J by 7 bases, with 23 bases left in between. The CDR3 is 17 residues long. Germline V gene lookup returns CDR1 SGHTA and CDR2 FQGNSA. The CDR3: CASSLTSAGPVSATQYF. In DNA form, the CDR3 reads TGTGCCAGCAGCTTAACGTCCGCAGGGCCCGTTTCGGCGACCCAGTACTTC.

V gene TRBV27 combines with J gene TRBJ2-7; 8 bases align to TRBD2. The V and J ends lost 8 bases and 0 bases, in that order; junction bases with no gene match: 9. The germline CDR1 and CDR2 sequences are MNHEY and SMNVEV (reference sequence). The CDR3 is made up of 15 amino acids. This CDR3 is CASGPGGASSYEQYF. CDR3 coding DNA: TGTGCCAGCGGACCGGGGGGGGCGAGCTCCTACGAGCAGTACTTC.

The chain recombines TRBV18 with TRBJ2-7; D may be TRBD2 (5 bases). Per germline, CDR1 KGHSH and CDR2 LQKENI. The CDR3 extends over 14 amino acids. Deletions cut 2 bases from V and 2 bases from J, with 10 bases between. The DNA for the CDR3 is TGTGCCAGCTCACCAGCCGACGGGACCTACGAGCAGTACTTC. Its protein is CASSPADGTYEQYF.

The V call is TRBV3-1 (or the pseudogene TRBV3-2), the J call TRBJ1-5; D perhaps matches TRBD1 (5 bases). Looked up from germline, CDR1 is LGHDT and CDR2 is YNNKEL (reference sequence). V was clipped by 6 bases and J by 1 base, with 34 bases between them. The CDR3 is 22 residues long. CDR3 sequence: CASSPKHYSGYGGGLSNQPQHF. In DNA form, the CDR3 reads TGTGCCAGCAGTCCCAAGCATTATTCTGGCTACGGCGGGGGTCTAAGCAATCAGCCCCAGCATTTT.

This clone was counted a single time. The V gene is TRBV2, the J gene TRBJ1-6; the D gene is possibly TRBD1 (6 bases). Per the germline V gene, CDR1 is SNHLY and CDR2 is FYNNEI. Trimming pared 8 bases from V and 3 bases from J, leaving 14 bases between. The CDR3 contains 15 residues. The CDR3: CASRPDRSYNSPLHF. As DNA, the CDR3 is TGTGCCAGCCGACCTGACAGGAGCTATAATTCACCCCTCCACTTT.

The gene calls are TRBV2 and TRBJ2-1; 8 positions match TRBD2. CDR1 and CDR2 (germline): SNHLY, FYNNEI. J lost 8 bases, V lost 3 bases, and 6 bases had no gene match. The CDR3 has 14 residues. In nucleotides, the CDR3 is TGTGCCAGCAGTGACCCTCCGGGAGGGGATGAGCAGTTCTTC. Residues: CASSDPPGGDEQFF.

V and J are TRBV9 and TRBJ2-7, with D maybe TRBD1 (6 bases). CDR3 length equals 14 residues. V dropped 4 bases and J dropped 0 bases, with 11 bases sitting between them. CDR1 is SGDLS, CDR2 YYNGEE, per germline. CDR3 region: CASSPWDNSYEQYF. The CDR3, as DNA: TGTGCCAGCAGCCCCTGGGACAACTCCTACGAGCAGTACTTC.

The rearrangement uses TRBV3-1 (or the pseudogene TRBV3-2) and TRBJ2-1; 8 positions agree with TRBD1. J was trimmed by 8 bases and V by 11 bases; bases with no gene match: 2. Per germline, CDR1 LGHDT and CDR2 YNNKEL (reference sequence). The CDR3 loop spans 10 amino acids. The CDR3 loop is CALQGDEQFF. CDR3 bases: TGTGCCTTACAGGGGGATGAGCAGTTCTTC.

V gene TRBV6-6 combines with J gene TRBJ2-7; 8 bases are shared with TRBD1. Germline-derived CDR1 and CDR2 are MNHNY and SVGAGI (reference sequence). CDR3 length: 16 residues. Trimming at V came to 0 bases and at J to 3 bases, leaving 7 bases not matched to a gene. The CDR3 loop is CASSYSLTGGNYEQYF. CDR3 bases: TGTGCCAGCAGTTACTCCCTCACAGGGGGGAACTACGAGCAGTACTTC.

The chain carries TRBV3-1 (or the pseudogene TRBV3-2) and TRBJ1-6; 9 nucleotides match TRBD1. CDR3 size: 15 residues. The trim removed 4 bases at V and 7 bases at J, leaving 5 bases unmatched. Germline-derived CDR1 and CDR2 are LGHDT and YNNKEL (reference sequence). The CDR3 bases are TGTGCCAGCAGCCGAGGGACAGGGAACAATTCACCCCTCCACTTT. Its protein product is CASSRGTGNNSPLHF.

The chain joins TRBV5-1 to TRBJ2-7, with a tentative D call TRBD2 (5 bases). Germline values: CDR1 SGHRS, CDR2 YFSETQ. CDR3 size: 17 residues. V lost 0 bases and J 7 bases, leaving 23 bases between the germline ends. Here the CDR3 DNA reads TGCGCCAGCAGCTTGGCTTCAGGTGACCCGGAGGCTCGGGAGCAGTACTTC. Translated: CASSLASGDPEAREQYF.

In this sample, this clone turned up once. This sequence joins TRBV2 and TRBJ1-1, with 7 nucleotides matching TRBD1. Germline V gene lookup returns CDR1 SNHLY and CDR2 FYNNEI. Trimming took 9 bases from V and 4 from J; bases not matched to a gene: 5. This CDR3 is 12 amino acids long. The CDR3 DNA reads as TGTGCCAGGGGACAGTCAAGCACTGAAGCTTTCTTT. As protein: CARGQSSTEAFF.

The V gene is TRBV6-5, the J gene TRBJ1-1; 10 nucleotides match TRBD1. The CDR3 runs to 15 residues. V lost 6 bases and J lost 4; bases outside the gene matches: 8. From germline, CDR1 is MNHEY and CDR2 SVGAGI. The CDR3 nucleotides read TGTGCCAGCAGAAGGGACAGGGGTCTTTCCACTGAAGCTTTCTTT. Translating it yields CASRRDRGLSTEAFF.

The V gene is TRBV10-3, the J gene TRBJ1-5; 8 bases agree with TRBD1. CDR1 and CDR2 (germline): ENHRY, SYGVKD. The CDR3 extends over 15 amino acids. V lost 9 bases to trimming and J lost 0 bases; unmatched junction nucleotides: 7. The CDR3 loop reads CAIATGAYSNQPQHF. CDR3 DNA: TGTGCCATAGCGACAGGGGCCTATAGCAATCAGCCCCAGCATTTT.

This clone is a singleton in its sample. This sequence joins TRBV2 and TRBJ1-3, with D possibly matching TRBD1 (6 bases). The CDR3 has 15 amino acids. The germline V gene encodes CDR1 SNHLY and CDR2 FYNNEI. V dropped 5 bases and J dropped 4 bases, with 15 bases sitting between them. This CDR3 is CASSTGSQAGNTIYF. CDR3 DNA sequence: TGTGCCAGCAGTACAGGGTCCCAGGCGGGAAACACCATATATTTT. The entire variable domain, with the rest obtained from reference TRBV2 and TRBJ1-3, is as follows: EPEVTQTPSHQVTQMGQEVILRCVPISNHLYFYWYRQILGQKVEFLVSFYNNEISEKSEIFDDQFSVERPDGSNFTLKIRSTKLEDSAMYFCASSTGSQAGNTIYFGEGSWLTVV.

The V gene is TRBV3-1 (or the pseudogene TRBV3-2), the J gene TRBJ1-5, with a tentative D call TRBD1 (5 bases). The CDR3 has 14 amino acids. Trimming took off 2 bases at V and 6 bases at J, with 11 bases between the two ends. Germline values: CDR1 LGHDT, CDR2 YNNKEL (reference sequence). The CDR3: CASSQTGSSQPQHF. The DNA of the CDR3 is TGTGCCAGCAGCCAAACAGGTAGCTCTCAGCCCCAGCATTTT.

The chain recombines TRBV27 with TRBJ1-5; perhaps TRBD1 as D (6 bases). This CDR3 is 15 amino acids long. The germline V gene has CDR1 MNHEY and CDR2 SMNVEV (reference sequence). V lost 7 bases and J 5 bases, leaving 18 bases between the germline ends. CDR3: CASNRVYTSDQPQHF. CDR3 DNA sequence: TGTGCCAGCAACAGGGTCTACACCTCGGATCAGCCCCAGCATTTT.

The chain joins TRBV3-1 (or the pseudogene TRBV3-2) to TRBJ1-4; 7 nucleotides match TRBD1. The V segment lost 4 bases and the J segment 2 bases; nucleotides outside the gene matches: 10. Germline assignment: CDR1 LGHDT and CDR2 YNNKEL (reference sequence). This CDR3 is 17 amino acids long. CDR3: CASSPALYRGTNEKLFF. In nucleotides, the CDR3 is TGTGCCAGCAGCCCTGCGCTTTACAGGGGTACTAATGAAAAACTGTTTTTT.

The chain carries TRBV11-2 and TRBJ1-2, with D possibly matching TRBD1 (5 bases). CDR1 SGHAT and CDR2 FQNNGV come from the germline V gene. CDR3 length equals 12 residues. V was shortened by 8 bases and J by 6 bases, with 13 bases between the two germline ends. The CDR3 reads CASGRFRDGYTF. The CDR3 DNA reads as TGTGCCAGCGGAAGATTCAGGGATGGCTACACCTTC.

This chain links TRBV5-1 with TRBJ2-1; perhaps TRBD1 as D (5 bases). Germline CDR1 is SGHRS and CDR2 is YFSETQ. V lost 0 bases to trimming and J lost 7 bases, with 11 bases between them. CDR3 length equals 14 residues. The CDR3 loop is CASSLGPQGNEQFF. The CDR3 nucleotides read TGCGCCAGCAGCTTGGGCCCCCAGGGAAATGAGCAGTTCTTC.

This sequence joins TRBV7-9 and TRBJ1-1, with D unresolved. The CDR3 totals 11 residues. V lost 2 bases, J lost 8 bases, and 6 bases lay in between. CDR1 and CDR2 from the germline V gene are SEHNR and FQNEAQ (reference sequence). The CDR3 region has the DNA TGTGCCAGCAGCTTATCATCCGAAGCTTTCTTT. It translates to CASSLSSEAFF. The full variable domain, rest sourced from reference TRBV7-9 and TRBJ1-1, is DTGVSQNPRHKITKRGQNVTFRCDPISEHNRLYWYRQTLGQGPEFLTYFQNEAQLEKSRLLSDRFSAERPKGSFSTLEIQRTEQGDSAMYLCASSLSSEAFFGQGTRLTVV.

The rearrangement joins TRBV12-3 or TRBV12-4 to TRBJ1-5, with 9 bases lining up with TRBD1. Trimming removed 5 bases from V and 13 bases from J; junction bases left unmatched: 6. This CDR3 is built from 12 residues. Written as DNA, the CDR3 is TGTGCCAGCAGTCTCGGACAGGGGACTCAGCATTTT. As protein: CASSLGQGTQHF.

V usage is TRBV5-4 and J usage is TRBJ2-7; maybe TRBD2 (5 bases). CDR3 length equals 16 residues. CDR1 and CDR2 from the germline V gene are SGHNT and YYREEE (reference sequence). V lost 3 bases to trimming and J lost 5 bases, with 21 bases between them. The CDR3 region is CASSCGLHYPRDEQYF. CDR3 in DNA: TGTGCCAGCAGCTGCGGGCTCCACTACCCTAGGGACGAGCAGTACTTC. The full variable domain, rest sourced from reference TRBV5-4 and TRBJ2-7, is ETGVTQSPTHLIKTRGQQVTLRCSSQSGHNTVSWYQQALGQGPQFIFQYYREEENGRGNFPPRFSGLQFPNYSSELNVNALELDDSALYLCASSCGLHYPRDEQYFGPGTRLTVT.

V is TRBV13 and J is TRBJ2-3, with 10 bases identical to TRBD2. The germline V gene encodes CDR1 PRHDT and CDR2 FYEKMQ (reference sequence). V was clipped by 4 bases and J by 8 bases; unmatched bases: 9. The CDR3 totals 15 residues. CDR3 residues: CASSSSGLATITQYF. Written as DNA, the CDR3 is TGTGCCAGCAGCTCGTCGGGACTAGCGACTATTACGCAGTATTTT.

The chain carries TRBV9 and TRBJ1-5, with a tentative D call TRBD1 (6 bases). Germline V gives CDR1 SGDLS, CDR2 YYNGEE. Trimming stripped 4 bases from V and 6 bases from J, with 23 bases between. CDR3 length equals 17 residues. DNA of the CDR3: TGTGCCAGCAGCCAAACTTACGAAACAGGGTGGCGTCAGCCCCAGCATTTT. Encoded protein: CASSQTYETGWRQPQHF.

The J gene is TRBJ2-7, the V gene TRBV25-1, with TRBD1 matching over 10 bases. V lost 5 bases to trimming and J lost 3 bases; unmatched junction nucleotides: 13. Germline CDR1 reads MGHDK; CDR2 reads SYGVNS. This CDR3 spans 17 amino acids. CDR3 DNA sequence: TGTGCCAGCAGTTCCCGGGACAGGGGTTACAAGGGCTACGAGCAGTACTTC. This sequence encodes CASSSRDRGYKGYEQYF.

The CDR3 sequence: CASRSTQAYEQFF. CDR3 in DNA: TGTGCCAGCAGATCTACACAGGCATATGAGCAGTTCTTC. This chain connects TRBV27 to TRBJ2-1; a weak D match, TRBD1 (5 bases). The germline CDR1 and CDR2 sequences are MNHEY and SMNVEV (reference sequence). CDR3 size: 13 residues. Trimming shortened V by 6 bases and J by 8 bases, and 14 bases separated the two germline ends.

This sequence joins TRBV19 and TRBJ1-2, with a possible D match to TRBD1 (5 bases). Germline assignment: CDR1 LNHDA and CDR2 SQIVND (reference sequence). The CDR3 runs 13 residues. Trimming removed 3 bases at V and 5 bases at J, with 10 bases between. CDR3 in amino acids: CASSMGTGYGYTF. As DNA, the CDR3 is TGTGCCAGTAGTATGGGAACAGGATATGGCTACACCTTC.